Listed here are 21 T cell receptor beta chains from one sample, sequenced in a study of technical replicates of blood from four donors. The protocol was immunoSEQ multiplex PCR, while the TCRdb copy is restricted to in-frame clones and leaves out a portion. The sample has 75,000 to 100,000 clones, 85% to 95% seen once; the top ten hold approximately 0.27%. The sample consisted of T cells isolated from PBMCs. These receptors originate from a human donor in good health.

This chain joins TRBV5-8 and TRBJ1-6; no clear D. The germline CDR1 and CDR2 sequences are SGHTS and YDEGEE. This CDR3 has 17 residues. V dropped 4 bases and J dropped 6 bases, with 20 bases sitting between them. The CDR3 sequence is CASSQAPYGPGNSPLHF. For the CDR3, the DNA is TGTGCCAGCAGCCAAGCACCGTACGGCCCGGGTAATTCACCCCTCCACTTT. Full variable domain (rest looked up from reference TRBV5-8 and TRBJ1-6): EAGVTQSPTHLIKTRGQQATLRCSPISGHTSVYWYQQALGLGLQFLLWYDEGEERNRGNFPPRFSGRQFPNYSSELNVNALELEDSALYLCASSQAPYGPGNSPLHFGNGTRLTVT.

CDR3 sequence (DNA): TGCGCCAGCAGTGAGCGACTAGCGGGACTCCCGGGGCAGTACTTC. Protein sequence: CASSERLAGLPGQYF. The chain uses TRBV10-1 and TRBJ2-7, with 11 bases lining up with TRBD2. CDR1 WNHNN and CDR2 SYGVQD come from the germline V gene (reference sequence). With 2 bases clipped from V and 9 bases from J, the junction kept 9 bases outside the gene matches. The CDR3 runs 15 residues.

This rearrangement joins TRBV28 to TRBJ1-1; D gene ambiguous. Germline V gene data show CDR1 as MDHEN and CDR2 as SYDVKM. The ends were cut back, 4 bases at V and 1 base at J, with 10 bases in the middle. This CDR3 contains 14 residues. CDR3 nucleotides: TGTGCCAGCAGTTCGGCGGAATCGAACACTGAAGCTTTCTTT. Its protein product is CASSSAESNTEAFF.

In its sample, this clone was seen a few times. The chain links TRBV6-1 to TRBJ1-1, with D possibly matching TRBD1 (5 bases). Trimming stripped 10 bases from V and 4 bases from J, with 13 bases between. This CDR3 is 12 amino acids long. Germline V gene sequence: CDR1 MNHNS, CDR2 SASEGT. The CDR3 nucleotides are TGTGCCATTCCTTCAGGGCCCACTGAAGCTTTCTTT. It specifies CAIPSGPTEAFF.

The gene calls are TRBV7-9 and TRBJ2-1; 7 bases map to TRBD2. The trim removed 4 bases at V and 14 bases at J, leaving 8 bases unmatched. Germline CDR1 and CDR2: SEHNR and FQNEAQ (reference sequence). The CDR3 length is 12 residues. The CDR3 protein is CASSYGAGEEFF. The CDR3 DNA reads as TGTGCCAGCAGCTACGGCGCGGGAGAAGAGTTCTTC.

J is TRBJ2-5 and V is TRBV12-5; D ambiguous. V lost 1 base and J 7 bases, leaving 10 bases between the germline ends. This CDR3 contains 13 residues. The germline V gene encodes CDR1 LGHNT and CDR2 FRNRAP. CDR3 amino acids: CASGLDFHGTQYF. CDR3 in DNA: TGTGCTAGTGGTTTGGACTTTCATGGGACCCAGTACTTC.

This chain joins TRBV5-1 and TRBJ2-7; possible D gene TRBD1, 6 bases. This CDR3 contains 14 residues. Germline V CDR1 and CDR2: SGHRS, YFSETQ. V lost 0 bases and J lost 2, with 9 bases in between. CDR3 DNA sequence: TGCGCCAGCAGCTTGGGTGGGGGCCCCTACGAGCAGTACTTC. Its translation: CASSLGGGPYEQYF.

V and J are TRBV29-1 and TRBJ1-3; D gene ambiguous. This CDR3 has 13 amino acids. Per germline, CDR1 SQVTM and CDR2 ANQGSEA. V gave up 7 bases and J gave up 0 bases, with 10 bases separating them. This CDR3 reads CSAAYNSGNTIYF. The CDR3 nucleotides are TGCAGCGCAGCGTATAACTCTGGAAACACCATATATTTT.

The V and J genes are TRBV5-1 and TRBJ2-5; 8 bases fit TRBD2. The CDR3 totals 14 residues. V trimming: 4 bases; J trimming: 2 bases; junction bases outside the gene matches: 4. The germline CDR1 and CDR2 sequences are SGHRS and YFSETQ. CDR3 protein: CASSVGTRQETQYF. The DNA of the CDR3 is TGCGCCAGCAGCGTCGGGACTAGACAAGAGACCCAGTACTTC. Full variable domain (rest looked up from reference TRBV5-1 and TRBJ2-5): KAGVTQTPRYLIKTRGQQVTLSCSPISGHRSVSWYQQTPGQGLQFLFEYFSETQRNKGNFPGRFSGRQFSNSRSEMNVSTLELGDSALYLCASSVGTRQETQYFGPGTRLLVL.

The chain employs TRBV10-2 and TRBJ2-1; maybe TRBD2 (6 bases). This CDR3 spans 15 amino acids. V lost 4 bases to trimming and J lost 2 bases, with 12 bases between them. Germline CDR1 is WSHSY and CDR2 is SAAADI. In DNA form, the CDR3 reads TGCGCCAGCAGTGTATCGGGGGTTACCTACAATGAGCAGTTCTTC. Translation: CASSVSGVTYNEQFF.

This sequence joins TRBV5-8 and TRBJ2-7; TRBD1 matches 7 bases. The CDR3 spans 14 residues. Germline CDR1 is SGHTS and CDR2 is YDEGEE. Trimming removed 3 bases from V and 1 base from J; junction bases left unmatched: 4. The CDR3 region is CASSYVGQSYEQYF. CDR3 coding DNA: TGTGCCAGCAGCTACGTGGGACAGTCCTACGAGCAGTACTTC.

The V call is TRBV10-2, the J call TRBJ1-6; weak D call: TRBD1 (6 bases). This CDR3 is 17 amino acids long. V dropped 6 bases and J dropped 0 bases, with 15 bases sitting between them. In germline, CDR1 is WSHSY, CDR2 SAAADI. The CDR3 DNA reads TGCGCCAGCAGACCACAGGGATTGAGCTCCTATAATTCACCCCTCCACTTT. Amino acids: CASRPQGLSSYNSPLHF.

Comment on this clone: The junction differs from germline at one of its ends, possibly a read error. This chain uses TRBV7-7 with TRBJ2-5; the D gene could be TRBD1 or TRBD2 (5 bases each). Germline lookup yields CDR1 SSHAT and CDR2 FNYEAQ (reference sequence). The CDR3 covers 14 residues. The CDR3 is CASSLEGFQETQYF. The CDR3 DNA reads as TGTGCTAGCAGCTTAGAGGGGTTCCAAGAGACCCAGTACTTC.

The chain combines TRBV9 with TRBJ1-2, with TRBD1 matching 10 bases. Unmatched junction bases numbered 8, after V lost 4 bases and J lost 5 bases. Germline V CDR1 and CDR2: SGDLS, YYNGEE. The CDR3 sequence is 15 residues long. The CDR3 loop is CASSRDRGVWYGYTF. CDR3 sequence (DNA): TGTGCCAGCAGCAGGGACAGGGGAGTATGGTATGGCTACACCTTC. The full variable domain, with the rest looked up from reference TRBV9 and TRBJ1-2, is DSGVTQTPKHLITATGQRVTLRCSPRSGDLSVYWYQQSLDQGLQFLIQYYNGEERAKGNILERFSAQQFPDLHSELNLSSLELGDSALYFCASSRDRGVWYGYTFGSGTRLTVV.

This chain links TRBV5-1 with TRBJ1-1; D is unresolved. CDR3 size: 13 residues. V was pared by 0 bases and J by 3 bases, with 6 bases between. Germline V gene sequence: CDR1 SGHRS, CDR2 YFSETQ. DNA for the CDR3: TGCGCCAGCAGCTTGGGGGAGCACACTGAAGCTTTCTTT. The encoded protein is CASSLGEHTEAFF.

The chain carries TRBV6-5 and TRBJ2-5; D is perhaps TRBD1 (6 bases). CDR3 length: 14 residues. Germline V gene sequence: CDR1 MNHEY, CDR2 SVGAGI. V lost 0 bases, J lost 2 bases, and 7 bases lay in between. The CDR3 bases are TGTGCCAGCAGTTACTCACAGGGTCAAGAGACCCAGTACTTC. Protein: CASSYSQGQETQYF.

This CDR3 reads CASRTQGRSYNEQFF. CDR3 DNA: TGTGCCAGCAGAACACAGGGCAGGTCCTACAATGAGCAGTTCTTC. The rearrangement links TRBV5-6 to TRBJ2-1; maybe TRBD1 (6 bases). Germline V lookup: CDR1 SGHDT, CDR2 YYEEEE. V lost 5 bases and J 1 base, leaving 13 bases between the germline ends. This CDR3 is 15 amino acids long.

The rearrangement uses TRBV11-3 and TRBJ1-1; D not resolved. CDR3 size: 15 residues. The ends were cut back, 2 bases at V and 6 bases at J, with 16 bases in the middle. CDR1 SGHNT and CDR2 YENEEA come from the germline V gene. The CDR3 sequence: CASSLPGGGDSEAFF. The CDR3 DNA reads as TGTGCCAGCAGCTTACCCGGTGGTGGAGATTCTGAAGCTTTCTTT.

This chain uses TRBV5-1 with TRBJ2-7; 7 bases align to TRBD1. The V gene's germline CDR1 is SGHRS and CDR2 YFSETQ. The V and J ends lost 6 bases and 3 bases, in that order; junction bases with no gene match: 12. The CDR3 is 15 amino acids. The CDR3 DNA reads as TGCGCCAGCACGGATCGGGACAGATTGGGCTACGAGCAGTACTTC. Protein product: CASTDRDRLGYEQYF.

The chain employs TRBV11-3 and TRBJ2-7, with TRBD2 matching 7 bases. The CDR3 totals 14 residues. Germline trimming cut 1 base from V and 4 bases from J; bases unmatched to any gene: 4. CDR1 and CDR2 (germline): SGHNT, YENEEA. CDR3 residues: CASSLGGGLYEQYF. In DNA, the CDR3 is TGTGCCAGCAGCTTAGGGGGGGGTCTTTACGAGCAGTACTTC.

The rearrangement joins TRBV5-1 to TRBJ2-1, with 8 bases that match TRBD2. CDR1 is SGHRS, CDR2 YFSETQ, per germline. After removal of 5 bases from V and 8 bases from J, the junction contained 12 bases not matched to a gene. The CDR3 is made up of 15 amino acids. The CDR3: CASRWIAGTSHEQFF. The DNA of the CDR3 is TGCGCCAGCAGATGGATAGCGGGGACTTCCCATGAGCAGTTCTTC.